The entry that follows covers one T cell receptor beta chain sequence. Its antigen is undetermined. Per germline, CDR1 DFQATT and CDR2 SNEGSKA (reference sequence). With 6 bases removed from V and 4 bases from J, the gap between germline ends came to 16 bases. The CDR3 covers 14 residues. PCR was performed a second time for about 7 to 12 cycles using a sample-barcoded 5' primer and a J-beta primer mix. Each CDR3 protein gets one entry after TCRdb re-called the 5' RACE reads with MiXCR. The sample includes more than 700,000 distinct CDR3 sequences, roughly 46% of them seen just once. This specimen belongs to a study of blood T cells in healthy people across ages. Whole-study findings and limits: Unknown CMV status may confound age-related changes in expanded clones.

V and J are TRBV20-1 and TRBJ2-1, with a possible D match to TRBD1 (6 bases). The receptor comes from a man at least 80 years old in good health. Sequenced: blood. The CDR3 coding sequence is TGCAGTGCGGAGACAGGCAGACGTTACAATGAGCAGTTCTTC. This sequence encodes CSAETGRRYNEQFF.